This T cell receptor (beta chain) was captured by sequencing in a study of glioma-infiltrating T cells (dated by TCRdb to about 2016). Turning to the overall study: Sequencing of TCR alpha- and beta-chain repertoires was performed on glioma tissue, on non-neoplastic brain tissue, and on matched peripheral blood mononuclear cells. Three low-grade glioma patients, fewer than 10 primary glioblastoma patients, and three non-glioma patients who contributed non-neoplastic brain tissue made up the paired cohort. To measure divergence between tissue and blood T-cell populations, each tissue-infiltrating repertoire was compared with the peripheral blood repertoire of the same patient. Points the paper makes about the study in general: In non-neoplastic patients, VJ-independent divergence between tissue and blood fell below expectation, whereas in all gliomas, and especially in low-grade gliomas, the divergence rose above expectation. Very few CDR3 sequences were found to be shared between tissue and blood, and this scarcity was attributed to high CDR3 diversity and limited sampling. Small numbers underpinned the group comparisons: about 8 glioblastoma patients, three low-grade glioma patients and three non-neoplastic patients.

The CDR3 runs 15 residues from the cysteine to the phenylalanine. The sequence is cut down to CDR3 DNA, 45 bases in frame from base 1. From the germline V gene (reference sequence), CDR1 is DFQATT and CDR2 is SNEGSKA. The V end loses 3 bases and the J end loses 5 bases, and a stretch of 19 bases separates them. TCR alpha and beta CDR3 regions were amplified with the iRepertoire nested amplicon-rescue multiplex PCR (arm-PCR) platform from RNA. The input for one-step reverse transcription and amplification was roughly 90-450 ng of either tissue mRNA or PBMC total RNA. After bead purification, a secondary multiplex PCR added Illumina adapters, and libraries were gel-purified between 200 and 400 bp. Demultiplexing relied on internal 6-nucleotide barcodes carried by the libraries. The libraries were sequenced on an Illumina MiSeq using 2x220 or 2x250 nucleotide paired-end reads. Turning to the authors' computational methods: FLASH 1.2.11 was used to merge paired reads, and BWA-MEM then aligned the reads to the GRCh37 human genome before TRA and TRB reads were extracted. For V and J assignment, an IMGT-derived reference of cassette sequences and CDR3 motifs that included pseudogenes was used. Reads were translated in three frames, and productive CDR3s were defined by a C…FGXG motif without stop codons. A clonotype was defined as a unique combination of a V-J cassette pair and a CDR3 amino acid sequence. Reads were filtered by Hamming distance, with the threshold set by the sequence error rate of each sample in mapped regions. In TCRdb, the public reads were trimmed at Q25 with fastp and aligned with MiXCR, with productive beta chains retained. Each CDR3 protein appears once, grouped with its most common genes and DNA. The V and J calls shown here were made by TCRdb, not taken from the authors' results. For this sample the table gives under 200,000 distinct CDR3 sequences, of which roughly two fifths were detected only once. The ten largest clonotypes hold around 5.2% of the sample.

This clonotype was seen a single time. Its antigen specificity is not known. One base away there is no much larger clone; base qualities are not given. A single read is weak support. The TCR originated in a human donor with low-grade glioma or glioblastoma, undergoing nonglioma brain surgery, or in good health (not recorded which). The sequenced sample was glioma tissue, nonneoplastic brain tissue, or PBMCs (not recorded which). The receptor chain draws on TRBV20-1 and TRBJ1-1, with an unclear D gene assignment. The CDR3 has the sequence CSASNLVRSMTEAFF. Here is the DNA: TGCAGTGCTAGCAATCTGGTCCGCTCGATGACTGAAGCTTTCTTT.